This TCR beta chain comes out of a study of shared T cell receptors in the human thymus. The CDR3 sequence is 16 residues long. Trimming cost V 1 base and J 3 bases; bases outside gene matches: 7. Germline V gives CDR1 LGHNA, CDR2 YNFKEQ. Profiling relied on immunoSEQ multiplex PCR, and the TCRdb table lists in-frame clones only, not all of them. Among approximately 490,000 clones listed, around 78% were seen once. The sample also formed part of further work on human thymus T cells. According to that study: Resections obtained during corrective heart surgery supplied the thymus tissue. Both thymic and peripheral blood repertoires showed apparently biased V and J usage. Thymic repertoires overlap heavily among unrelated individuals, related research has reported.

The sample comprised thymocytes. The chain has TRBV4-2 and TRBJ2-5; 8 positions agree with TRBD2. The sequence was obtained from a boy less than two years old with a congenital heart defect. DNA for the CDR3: TGTGCCAGCAGCCAAGGGGATTTAGCGGGGAAAGAGACCCAGTACTTC. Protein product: CASSQGDLAGKETQYF.